This TCR beta chain was retrieved from a study of early T cells in non-severe SARS-CoV-2 infection. Study information: Whole-blood bulk RNA, unsorted, was sequenced, and chains were unpaired. Study-level points and caveats: The matching step, a VDJdb search, favored anti-spike CD8 responses and missed private and CD4 specificities.

The protocol attached unique molecular identifiers to individual cDNA molecules. TCRdb recomputed calls from the 5' RACE reads with MiXCR, one row per CDR3 protein. The sample includes 75,000 or so distinct CDR3 sequences, 12% of them seen just once. Trimming removed 2 bases from V and 5 bases from J, with 15 bases in between. The germline V gene has CDR1 MNHEY and CDR2 SVGEGT. This CDR3 is built from 16 residues. About this clonotype: Antigen: not known.

The sequence was collected from an adult who was a healthcare worker with PCR-confirmed SARS-CoV-2 infection or an uninfected control (not recorded which). This chain joins TRBV6-2 or TRBV6-3 and TRBJ2-2, with D maybe TRBD1 (6 bases). Sequenced sample: whole blood. CDR3 residues: CASSYVGRGRTGELFF. DNA for the CDR3: TGTGCCAGCAGTTACGTGGGCAGGGGCAGGACCGGGGAGCTGTTTTTT.